This TCR beta chain was profiled in a study of beta chain features in type 1 diabetes. Expressed TCRB transcripts were sequenced because the isolated RNA had all been reverse transcribed beforehand. About 3.57 million reads were obtained on average from naive, central memory and regulatory T cell samples. The repertoire was sequenced with immunoSEQ multiplex PCR; TCRdb's copy has only in-frame clones and lacks some. Of more than 250,000 clones detected, around 24% appear once; the ten largest clones hold 0.012%. This clone has just a few counts. Its antigen is unidentified. Whole-study findings and limits: In the patient group, naive, central memory and Treg TCRB repertoires seemed more alike than in the healthy donor group. TCRB CDR3s from Type 1 diabetes patients were moderately but significantly shorter in all four CD4+ subsets.

The sequence came from a woman in her twenties or thirties with type 1 diabetes. The sequencing sample was made of naive CD4+ T cells from blood.

CDR3 protein: CSVPVRTTYNEQFF. As DNA, the CDR3 is TGCAGCGTCCCAGTCCGGACAACCTACAATGAGCAGTTCTTC. This chain uses TRBV29-1 with TRBJ2-1; TRBD1 is a possible D gene (5 bases). This CDR3 has 14 residues. V dropped 6 bases and J dropped 2 bases, with 14 bases sitting between them. Germline V gene sequence: CDR1 SQVTM, CDR2 ANQGSEA.